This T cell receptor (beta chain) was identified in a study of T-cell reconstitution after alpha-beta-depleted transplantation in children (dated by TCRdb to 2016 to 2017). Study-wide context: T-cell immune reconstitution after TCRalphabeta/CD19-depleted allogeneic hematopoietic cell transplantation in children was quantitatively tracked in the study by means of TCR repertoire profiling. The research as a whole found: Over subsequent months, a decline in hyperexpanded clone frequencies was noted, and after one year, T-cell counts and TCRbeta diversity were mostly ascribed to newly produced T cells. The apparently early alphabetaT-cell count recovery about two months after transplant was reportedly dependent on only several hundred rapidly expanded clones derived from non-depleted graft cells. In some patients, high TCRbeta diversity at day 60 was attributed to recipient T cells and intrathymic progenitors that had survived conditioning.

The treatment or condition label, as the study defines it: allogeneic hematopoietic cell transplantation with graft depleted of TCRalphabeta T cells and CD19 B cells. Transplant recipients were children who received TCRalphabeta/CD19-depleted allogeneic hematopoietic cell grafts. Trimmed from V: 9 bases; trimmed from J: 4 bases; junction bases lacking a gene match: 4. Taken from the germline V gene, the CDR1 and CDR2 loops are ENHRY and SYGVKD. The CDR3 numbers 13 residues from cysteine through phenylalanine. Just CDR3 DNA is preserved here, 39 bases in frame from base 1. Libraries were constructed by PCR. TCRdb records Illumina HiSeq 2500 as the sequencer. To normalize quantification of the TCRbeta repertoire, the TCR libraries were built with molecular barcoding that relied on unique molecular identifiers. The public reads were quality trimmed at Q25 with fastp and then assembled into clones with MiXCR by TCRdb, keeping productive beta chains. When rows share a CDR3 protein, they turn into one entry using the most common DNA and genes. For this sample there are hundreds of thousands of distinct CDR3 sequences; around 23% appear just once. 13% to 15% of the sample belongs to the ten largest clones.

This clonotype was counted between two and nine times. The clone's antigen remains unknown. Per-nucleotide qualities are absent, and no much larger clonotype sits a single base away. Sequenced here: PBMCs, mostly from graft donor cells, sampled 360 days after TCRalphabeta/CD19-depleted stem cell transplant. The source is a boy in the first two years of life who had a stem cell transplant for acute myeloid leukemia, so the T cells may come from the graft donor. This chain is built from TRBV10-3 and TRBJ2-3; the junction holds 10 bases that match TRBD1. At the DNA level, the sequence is TGTGCCATTTGGGGACAGGGGTCAGATACGCAGTATTTT. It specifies CAIWGQGSDTQYF.